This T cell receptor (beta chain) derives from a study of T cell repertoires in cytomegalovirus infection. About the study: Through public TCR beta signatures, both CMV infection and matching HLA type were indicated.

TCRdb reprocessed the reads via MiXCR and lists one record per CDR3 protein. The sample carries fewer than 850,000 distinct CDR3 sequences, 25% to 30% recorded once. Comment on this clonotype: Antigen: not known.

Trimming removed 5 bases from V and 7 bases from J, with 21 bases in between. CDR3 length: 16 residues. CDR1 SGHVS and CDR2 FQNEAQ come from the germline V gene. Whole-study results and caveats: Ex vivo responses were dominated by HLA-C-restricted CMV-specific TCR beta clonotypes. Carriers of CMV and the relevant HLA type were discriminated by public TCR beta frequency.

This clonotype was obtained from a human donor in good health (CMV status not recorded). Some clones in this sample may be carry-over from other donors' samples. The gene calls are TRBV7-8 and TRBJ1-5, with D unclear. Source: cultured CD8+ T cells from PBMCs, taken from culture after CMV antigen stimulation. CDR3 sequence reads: CASSLAMGVITQPQHF. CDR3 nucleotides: TGTGCCAGCAGCCTTGCCATGGGCGTCATTACCCAGCCCCAGCATTTT.